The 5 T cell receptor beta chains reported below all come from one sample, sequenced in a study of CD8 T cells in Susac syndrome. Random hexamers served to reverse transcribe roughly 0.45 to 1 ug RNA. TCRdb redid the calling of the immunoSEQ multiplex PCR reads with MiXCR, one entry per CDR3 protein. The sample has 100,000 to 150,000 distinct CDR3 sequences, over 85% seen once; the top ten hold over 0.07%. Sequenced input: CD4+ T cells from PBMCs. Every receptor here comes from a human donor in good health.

The CDR3 bases are TGCGCCAGCAGCTTGGTATTCCGGACAGGGGGCTCTACAAGCTCTGGAAACACCATATATTTT. The encoded protein is CASSLVFRTGGSTSSGNTIYF. The chain combines TRBV5-1 with TRBJ1-3, with 11 bases that match TRBD1. The germline gives CDR1 SGHRS, CDR2 YFSETQ. The trim removed 0 bases at V and 0 bases at J, leaving 14 bases unmatched. The CDR3 covers 21 residues.

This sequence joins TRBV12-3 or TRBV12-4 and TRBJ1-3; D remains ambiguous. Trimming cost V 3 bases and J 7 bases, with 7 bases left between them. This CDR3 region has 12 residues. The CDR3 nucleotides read TGTGCCAGCAGTTTGTCCAGTAACACCATATATTTT. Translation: CASSLSSNTIYF.

The DNA for the CDR3 is TGCGCCAGCAGCCAAGGGGGCCCAGCAATGGGTGAGCAGTTCTTC. It encodes CASSQGGPAMGEQFF. The chain is built from TRBV4-3 and TRBJ2-1, with D possibly matching TRBD1 (5 bases). Deletions cut 1 base from V and 9 bases from J, with 16 bases between. The CDR3 runs 15 residues. Germline V gene data show CDR1 as LGHNA and CDR2 as YSLEER.

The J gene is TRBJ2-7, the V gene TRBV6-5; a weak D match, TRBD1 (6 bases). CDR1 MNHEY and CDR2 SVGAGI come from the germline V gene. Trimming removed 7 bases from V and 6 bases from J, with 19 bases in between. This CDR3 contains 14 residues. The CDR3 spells CASTPRAGAAEQYF. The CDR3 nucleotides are TGTGCCAGCACCCCTAGGGCAGGGGCCGCCGAGCAGTACTTC.

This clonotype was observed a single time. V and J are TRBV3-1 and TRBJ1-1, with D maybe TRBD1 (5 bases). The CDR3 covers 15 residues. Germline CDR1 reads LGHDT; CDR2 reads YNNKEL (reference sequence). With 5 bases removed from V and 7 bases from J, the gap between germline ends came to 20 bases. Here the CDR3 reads CASSGHMEGAGEAFF. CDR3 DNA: TGTGCCAGCAGCGGGCACATGGAAGGGGCCGGTGAAGCTTTCTTT.